This is a list of T cell receptor beta chains from one sample in a study of shared clonotypes between healthy human individuals. This table comes from immunoSEQ multiplex PCR, and its TCRdb copy is limited to in-frame clones, with some not included. The sample shows about 600,000 clones, just over 75% of them seen only once. The sequencing sample was made of PBMCs. Every receptor here comes from a woman in her 40s in good health. Some clones in this sample may be carry-over from other donors' samples. Each CDR3 is given with its conserved first and last residue. A D gene is named only where the DNA matches it firmly. Size values are once, few and many counts, or a class for expanded clones, and some rows have none.

>TRBJ2-6|.|.|TRBV30
TGTGCCTGGAGTGTAAACCCCCGAGGGGCCAACGTCCTGACTTTC
CAWSVNPRGANVLTF
>TRBJ1-2|.|once|TRBV21-1
TGTGCCAGCAGCAAAGATGGCTACACCTTC
CASSKDGYTF
>TRBJ2-5|TRBD1|.|TRBV6-1
TGTGCCAGCAGTTTAGACAGGGTCCTTCAAGAGACCCAGTACTTC
CASSLDRVLQETQYF
>TRBJ2-3|.|.|TRBV7-6
TGTGCCAGCAGCTCAGGGGGAGGGACAGATACGCAGTATTTT
CASSSGGGTDTQYF
>TRBJ2-1|TRBD2|.|TRBV27
TGTGCCAGCAGTTTCCCGGGACTAGCGGTTCAGTTCTTC
CASSFPGLAVQFF
>TRBJ2-2|TRBD2|.|TRBV28
TGTGCCAGCAGAGAGGGGACTAGTCCCGGGGAGCTGTTTTTT
CASREGTSPGELFF
>TRBJ2-5|TRBD2|.|TRBV5-1
TGCGCCAGCAGCCTGGGGACTAGCGGGGGCGAGACCCAGTACTTC
CASSLGTSGGETQYF
>TRBJ2-7|.|.|TRBV9
TGTGCCAGCAGCGTAGCTCAGGGCTACGAGCAGTACTTC
CASSVAQGYEQYF
>TRBJ2-2|TRBD1|.|TRBV30
TGTGCCTGGCTTCGGTGGGACAGGGCGGTCACCGGGGAGCTGTTTTTT
CAWLRWDRAVTGELFF
>TRBJ2-1|TRBD2|.|TRBV2
TGTGCCAGCAGAACCGGGACTAGCGCCTACAATGAGCAGTTCTTC
CASRTGTSAYNEQFF
>TRBJ2-7|TRBD1|.|TRBV27
TGTGCCAGCCAACCGGGACAGAACTACGAGCAGTACTTC
CASQPGQNYEQYF
>TRBJ1-2|.|many|TRBV11-2
TGTGCCAGCAGCGCAACTTCGGAGGGTATAGGGGGCTACACCTTC
CASSATSEGIGGYTF
>TRBJ2-6|.|once|TRBV10-3
TGTGCCATCAGGACATCTGGGTCTGGGGCCAACGTCCTGACTTTC
CAIRTSGSGANVLTF
>TRBJ2-7|.|.|TRBV18
TGTGCCAGCTCACCACGGGCCTGGGGGTCCTACGAGCAGTACTTC
CASSPRAWGSYEQYF
>TRBJ1-4|.|.|TRBV6-5
TGTGCCAGCAGTTACTCGGAAACAACTAATGAAAAACTGTTTTTT
CASSYSETTNEKLFF
>TRBJ2-2|.|.|TRBV18
TGTGCCAGCTCACCATCGGACAGATTGAACACCGGGGAGCTGTTTTTT
CASSPSDRLNTGELFF
>TRBJ2-1|.|.|TRBV7-8
TGTGCCAGCAGCCCCCCTGTAGGCGGGAACAACAATGAGCAGTTCTTC
CASSPPVGGNNNEQFF
>TRBJ1-2|.|many|TRBV6-5
TGTGCCAGCCGGGTCCGGGCTAGCTATGGCTACACCTTC
CASRVRASYGYTF
>TRBJ2-7|TRBD1|once|TRBV6-6
TGTGCCAGCAGTTTACAGGGGGTTAGAGAGCAGTACTTC
CASSLQGVREQYF
>TRBJ1-5|.|.|TRBV7-6
TGTGCCAGCAGCTCTCTCCCCGGATCCAATCAGCCCCAGCATTTT
CASSSLPGSNQPQHF
>TRBJ2-1|TRBD2|.|TRBV5-1
TGCGCCAGCAGCTTGGTGGGAGGGCCCTGGAATGAGCAGTTCTTC
CASSLVGGPWNEQFF
>TRBJ2-7|.|.|TRBV15
TGTGCCACCAGCCCGTTTCGTCGGGAGCAGTACTTC
CATSPFRREQYF
>TRBJ1-3|TRBD1|.|TRBV10-3
TGTGCCATCAGTGAGTCGAAGGGGACAGGGGTTTTTGTAGCTAGCTCTGGAAACACCATATATTTT
CAISESKGTGVFVASSGNTIYF